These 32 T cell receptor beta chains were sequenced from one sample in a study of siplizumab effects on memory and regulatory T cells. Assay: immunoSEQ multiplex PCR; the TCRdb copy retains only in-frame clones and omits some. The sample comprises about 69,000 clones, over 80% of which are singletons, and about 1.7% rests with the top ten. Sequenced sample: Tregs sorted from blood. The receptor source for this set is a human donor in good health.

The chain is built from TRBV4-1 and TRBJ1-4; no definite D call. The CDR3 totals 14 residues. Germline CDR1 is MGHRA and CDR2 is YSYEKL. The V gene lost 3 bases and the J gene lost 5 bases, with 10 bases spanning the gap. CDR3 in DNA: TGCGCCAGCAGCCAGGGAGGGATAAATGAAAAACTGTTTTTT. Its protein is CASSQGGINEKLFF.

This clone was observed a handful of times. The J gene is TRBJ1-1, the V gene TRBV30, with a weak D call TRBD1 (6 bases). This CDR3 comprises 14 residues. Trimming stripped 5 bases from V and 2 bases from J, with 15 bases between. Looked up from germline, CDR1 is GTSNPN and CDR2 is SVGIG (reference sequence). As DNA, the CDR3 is TGTGCCTGGCAGAAGACAGGCATTAACACTGAAGCTTTCTTT. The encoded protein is CAWQKTGINTEAFF.

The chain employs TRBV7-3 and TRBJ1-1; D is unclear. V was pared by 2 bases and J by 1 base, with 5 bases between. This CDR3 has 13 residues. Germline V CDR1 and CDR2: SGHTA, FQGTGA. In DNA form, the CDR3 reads TGTGCCAGCAGCTTAGTACAGAACACTGAAGCTTTCTTT. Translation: CASSLVQNTEAFF.

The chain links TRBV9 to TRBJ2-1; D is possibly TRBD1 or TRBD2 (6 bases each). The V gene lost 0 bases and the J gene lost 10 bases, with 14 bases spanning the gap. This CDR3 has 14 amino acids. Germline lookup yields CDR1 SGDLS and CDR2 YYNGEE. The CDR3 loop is CASSVVWGAGEQFF. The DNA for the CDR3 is TGTGCCAGCAGCGTAGTATGGGGGGCTGGGGAGCAGTTCTTC.

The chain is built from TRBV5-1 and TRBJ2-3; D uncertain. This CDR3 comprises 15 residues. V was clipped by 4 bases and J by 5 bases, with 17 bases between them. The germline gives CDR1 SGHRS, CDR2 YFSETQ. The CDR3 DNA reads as TGCGCCAGCAGCCCCCTTCGTAGGTTTGGAGATACGCAGTATTTT. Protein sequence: CASSPLRRFGDTQYF.

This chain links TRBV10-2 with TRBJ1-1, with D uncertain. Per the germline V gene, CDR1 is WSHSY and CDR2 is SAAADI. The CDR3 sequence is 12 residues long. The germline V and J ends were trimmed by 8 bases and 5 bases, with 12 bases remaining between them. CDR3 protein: CASVGPQTEAFF. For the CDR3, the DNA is TGCGCCAGCGTCGGACCCCAGACTGAAGCTTTCTTT.

CDR3 in DNA: TGTGCCAGTAGCAGGGGACTAGCGCCTTCCTACGAGCAGTACTTC. Protein: CASSRGLAPSYEQYF. This chain joins TRBV19 and TRBJ2-7; 10 bases are a match to TRBD2. V was clipped by 6 bases and J by 1 base; unmatched bases: 6. Looked up from germline, CDR1 is LNHDA and CDR2 is SQIVND (reference sequence). The CDR3 consists of 15 residues.

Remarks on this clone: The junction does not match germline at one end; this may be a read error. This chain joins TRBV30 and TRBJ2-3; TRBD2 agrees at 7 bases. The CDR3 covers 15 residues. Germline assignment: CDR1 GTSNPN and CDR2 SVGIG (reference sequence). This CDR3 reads CVWSVFAGATDTQYF. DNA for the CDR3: TGTGTCTGGAGTGTATTTGCGGGAGCGACAGATACGCAGTATTTT.

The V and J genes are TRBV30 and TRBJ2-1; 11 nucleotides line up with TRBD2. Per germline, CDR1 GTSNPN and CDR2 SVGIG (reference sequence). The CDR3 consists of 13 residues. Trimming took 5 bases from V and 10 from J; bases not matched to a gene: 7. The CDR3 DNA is TGTGCCTGGTCCGGGACTAGCGGAACCGAGCAGTTCTTC. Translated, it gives CAWSGTSGTEQFF.

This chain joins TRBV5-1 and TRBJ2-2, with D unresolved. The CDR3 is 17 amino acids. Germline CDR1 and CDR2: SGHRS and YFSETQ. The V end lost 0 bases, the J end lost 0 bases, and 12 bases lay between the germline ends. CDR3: CASSLEARSANTGELFF. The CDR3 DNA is TGCGCCAGCAGCTTGGAGGCGCGGAGTGCGAACACCGGGGAGCTGTTTTTT. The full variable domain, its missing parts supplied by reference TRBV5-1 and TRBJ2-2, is KAGVTQTPRYLIKTRGQQVTLSCSPISGHRSVSWYQQTPGQGLQFLFEYFSETQRNKGNFPGRFSGRQFSNSRSEMNVSTLELGDSALYLCASSLEARSANTGELFFGEGSRLTVL.

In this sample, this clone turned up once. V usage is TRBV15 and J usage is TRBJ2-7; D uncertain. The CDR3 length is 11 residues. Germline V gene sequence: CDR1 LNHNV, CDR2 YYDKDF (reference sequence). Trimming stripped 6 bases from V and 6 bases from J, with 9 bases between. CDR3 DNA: TGTGCCACCAGAGCATCGGGCGAGCAGTACTTC. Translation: CATRASGEQYF.

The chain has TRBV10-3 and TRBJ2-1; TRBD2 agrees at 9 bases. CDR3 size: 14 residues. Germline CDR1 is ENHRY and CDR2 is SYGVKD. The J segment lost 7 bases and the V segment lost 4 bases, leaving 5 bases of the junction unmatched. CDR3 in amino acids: CAISGLAGQNEQFF. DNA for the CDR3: TGTGCCATCAGTGGGCTAGCGGGACAGAATGAGCAGTTCTTC.

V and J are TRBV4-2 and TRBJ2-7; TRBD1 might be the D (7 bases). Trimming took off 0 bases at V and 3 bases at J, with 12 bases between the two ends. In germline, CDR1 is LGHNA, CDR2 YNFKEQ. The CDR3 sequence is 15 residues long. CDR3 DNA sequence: TGTGCCAGCAGCCAAGACAGGGGGGATATCTACGAGCAGTACTTC. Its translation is CASSQDRGDIYEQYF.

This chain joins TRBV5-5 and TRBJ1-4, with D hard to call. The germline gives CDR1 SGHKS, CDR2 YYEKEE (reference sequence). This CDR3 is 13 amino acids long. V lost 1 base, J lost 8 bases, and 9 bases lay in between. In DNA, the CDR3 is TGTGCCAGCAGCTTGTCCCCACTAGAAAAACTGTTTTTT. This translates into CASSLSPLEKLFF.

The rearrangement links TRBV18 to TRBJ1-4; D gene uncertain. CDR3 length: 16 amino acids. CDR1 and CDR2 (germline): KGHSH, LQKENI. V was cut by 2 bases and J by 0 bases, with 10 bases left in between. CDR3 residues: CASSPIQSATNEKLFF. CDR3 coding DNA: TGTGCCAGCTCACCAATACAGAGTGCAACTAATGAAAAACTGTTTTTT.

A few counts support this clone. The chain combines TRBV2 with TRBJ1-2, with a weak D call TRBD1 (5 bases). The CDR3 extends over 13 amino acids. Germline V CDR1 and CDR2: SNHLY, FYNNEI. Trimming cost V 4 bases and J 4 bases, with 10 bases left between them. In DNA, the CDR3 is TGTGCCAGCAGTGCGAGGGGCAGCTATGGCTACACCTTC. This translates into CASSARGSYGYTF.

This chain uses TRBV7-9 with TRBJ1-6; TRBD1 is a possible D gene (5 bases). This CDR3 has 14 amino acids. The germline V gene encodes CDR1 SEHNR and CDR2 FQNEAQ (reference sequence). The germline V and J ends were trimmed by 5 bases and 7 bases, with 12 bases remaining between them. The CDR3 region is CASSPSGGNSPLHF. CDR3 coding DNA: TGTGCCAGCAGCCCGTCGGGGGGAAATTCACCCCTCCACTTT. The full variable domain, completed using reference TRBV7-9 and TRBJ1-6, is DTGVSQNPRHKITKRGQNVTFRCDPISEHNRLYWYRQTLGQGPEFLTYFQNEAQLEKSRLLSDRFSAERPKGSFSTLEIQRTEQGDSAMYLCASSPSGGNSPLHFGNGTRLTVT.

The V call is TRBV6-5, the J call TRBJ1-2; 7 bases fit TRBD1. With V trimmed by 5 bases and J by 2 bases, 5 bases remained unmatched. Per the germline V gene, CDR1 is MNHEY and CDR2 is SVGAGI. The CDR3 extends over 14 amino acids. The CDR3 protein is CASSANRGNYGYTF. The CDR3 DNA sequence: TGTGCCAGCAGTGCGAACAGGGGAAACTATGGCTACACCTTC.

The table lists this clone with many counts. CDR3 DNA: TGTGCCAGAAGCTGGGGGGCGTATGAAGCTTTCTTT. The encoded protein is CARSWGAYEAFF. The chain uses TRBV5-3 and TRBJ1-1, with D possibly being TRBD1 (6 bases). TRBV5-3 is given ORF status, its function remaining uncertain. The CDR3 has 12 residues. Trimming shortened V by 3 bases and J by 7 bases, and 10 bases separated the two germline ends.

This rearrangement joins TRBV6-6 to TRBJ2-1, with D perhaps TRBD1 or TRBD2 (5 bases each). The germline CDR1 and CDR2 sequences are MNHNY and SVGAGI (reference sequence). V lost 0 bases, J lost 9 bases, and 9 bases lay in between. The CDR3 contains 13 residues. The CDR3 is CASSYSSGLEQFF. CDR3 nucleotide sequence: TGTGCCAGCAGTTACTCGTCGGGGCTTGAGCAGTTCTTC.

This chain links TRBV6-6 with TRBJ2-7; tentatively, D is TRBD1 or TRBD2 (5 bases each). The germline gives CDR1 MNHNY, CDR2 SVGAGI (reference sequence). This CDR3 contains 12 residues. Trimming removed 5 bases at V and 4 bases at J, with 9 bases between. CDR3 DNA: TGTGCCAGCAGTAGGGACGTATACGAGCAGTACTTC. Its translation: CASSRDVYEQYF.

CDR3 residues: CASSPRDPNTGELFF. The CDR3 nucleotides are TGTGCCAGCAGCCCCAGGGACCCTAACACCGGGGAGCTGTTTTTT. This chain uses TRBV6-6 with TRBJ2-2; D is perhaps TRBD1 or TRBD2 (5 bases each). The V end lost 6 bases, the J end lost 2 bases, and 13 bases lay between the germline ends. From germline, CDR1 is MNHNY and CDR2 SVGAGI (reference sequence). The CDR3 length is 15 residues.

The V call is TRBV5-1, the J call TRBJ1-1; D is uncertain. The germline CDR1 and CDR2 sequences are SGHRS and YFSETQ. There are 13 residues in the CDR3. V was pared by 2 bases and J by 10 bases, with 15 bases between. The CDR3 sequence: CASSFSGSMGAFF. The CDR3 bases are TGCGCCAGCAGCTTTAGCGGCTCCATGGGAGCTTTCTTT.

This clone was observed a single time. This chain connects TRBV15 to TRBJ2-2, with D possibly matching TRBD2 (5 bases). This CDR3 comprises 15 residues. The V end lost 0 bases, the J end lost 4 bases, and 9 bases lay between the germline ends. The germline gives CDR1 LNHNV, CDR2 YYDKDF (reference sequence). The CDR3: CATSRDGKSTGELFF. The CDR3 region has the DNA TGTGCCACCAGCAGAGACGGGAAATCCACCGGGGAGCTGTTTTTT.

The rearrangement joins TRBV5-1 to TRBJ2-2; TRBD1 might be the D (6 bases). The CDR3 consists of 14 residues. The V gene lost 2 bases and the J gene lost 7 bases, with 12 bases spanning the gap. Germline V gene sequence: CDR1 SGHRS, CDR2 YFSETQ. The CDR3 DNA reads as TGCGCCAGCAGCTTTCGACAGGCTGACGGGGAGCTGTTTTTT. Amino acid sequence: CASSFRQADGELFF.

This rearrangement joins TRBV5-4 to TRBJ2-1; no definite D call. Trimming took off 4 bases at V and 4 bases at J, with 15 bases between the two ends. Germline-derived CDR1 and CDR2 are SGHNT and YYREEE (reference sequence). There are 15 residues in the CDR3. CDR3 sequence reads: CASSPPGRAYNEQFF. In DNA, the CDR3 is TGTGCCAGCAGCCCTCCCGGTAGGGCGTACAATGAGCAGTTCTTC.

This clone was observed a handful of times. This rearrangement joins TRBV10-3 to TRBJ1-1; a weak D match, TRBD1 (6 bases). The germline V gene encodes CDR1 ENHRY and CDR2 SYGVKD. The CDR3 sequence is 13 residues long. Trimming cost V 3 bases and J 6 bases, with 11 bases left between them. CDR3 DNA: TGTGCCATCAGTGAACAGGGCAGGGCTGAAGCTTTCTTT. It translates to CAISEQGRAEAFF.

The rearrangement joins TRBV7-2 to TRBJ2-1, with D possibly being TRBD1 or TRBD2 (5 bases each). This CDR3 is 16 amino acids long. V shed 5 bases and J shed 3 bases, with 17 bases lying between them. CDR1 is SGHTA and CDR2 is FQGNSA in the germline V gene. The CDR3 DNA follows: TGTGCCAGCAGCCCGAACCGGGACCCCAACTACAATGAGCAGTTCTTC. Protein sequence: CASSPNRDPNYNEQFF.

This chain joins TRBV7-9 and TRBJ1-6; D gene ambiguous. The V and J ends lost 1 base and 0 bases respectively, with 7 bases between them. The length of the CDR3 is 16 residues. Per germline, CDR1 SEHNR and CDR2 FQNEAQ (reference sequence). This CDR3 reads CASSLDVFSYNSPLHF. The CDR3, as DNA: TGTGCCAGCAGCTTAGATGTGTTCTCCTATAATTCACCCCTCCACTTT.

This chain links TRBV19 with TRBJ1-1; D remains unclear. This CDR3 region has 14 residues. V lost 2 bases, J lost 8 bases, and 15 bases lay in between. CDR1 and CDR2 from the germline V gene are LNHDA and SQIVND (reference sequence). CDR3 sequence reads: CASSIWSRAPEAFF. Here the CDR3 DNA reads TGTGCCAGTAGTATATGGTCCCGGGCCCCAGAAGCTTTCTTT.

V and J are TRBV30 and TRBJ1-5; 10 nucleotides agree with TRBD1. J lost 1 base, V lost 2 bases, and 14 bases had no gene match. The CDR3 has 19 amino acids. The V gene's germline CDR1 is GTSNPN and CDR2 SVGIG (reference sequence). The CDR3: CAWSSGRTGGIGSNQPQHF. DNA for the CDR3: TGTGCCTGGAGTTCCGGACGGACAGGGGGGATAGGAAGCAATCAGCCCCAGCATTTT.

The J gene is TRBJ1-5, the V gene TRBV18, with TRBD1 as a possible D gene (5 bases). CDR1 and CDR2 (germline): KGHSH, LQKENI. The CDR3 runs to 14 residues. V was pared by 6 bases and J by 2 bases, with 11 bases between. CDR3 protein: CASSQGWGNQPQHF. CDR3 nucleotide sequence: TGTGCCAGCTCGCAGGGATGGGGCAATCAGCCCCAGCATTTT.